A selection of T cell receptor beta chains follows, all from one sample in a study of blood T cells in healthy people across ages. TCRdb analysed the 5' RACE reads with MiXCR anew, one entry per CDR3 protein. The sample has fewer than 700,000 distinct CDR3 sequences, around 38% seen once; the top ten hold around 30%. The sample comprised blood. Receptor source: a man at least 80 years old in good health. Both conserved end residues are part of each CDR3. A D gene is named only where the DNA matches it firmly. Only part of the rows carry a size: once, few, many, or a class if the clone is expanded.

abundance	d_gene	j_gene	v_gene	CDR3aa	CDR3nt
many	NA	TRBJ2-6	TRBV20-1	CSAGDSGANVLTF	TGCAGTGCCGGTGACTCTGGGGCCAACGTCCTGACTTTC
NA	TRBD1	TRBJ2-7	TRBV15	CATSRDLSGQGYEQYF	TGTGCCACCAGCAGAGATCTCTCGGGACAGGGCTACGAGCAGTACTTC
many	NA	TRBJ2-5	TRBV5-1	CASSLGSGTQETQYF	TGCGCCAGCAGCTTGGGTTCAGGCACCCAAGAGACCCAGTACTTC
NA	NA	TRBJ2-3	TRBV3-1	CASSQEAGWNTQYF	TGTGCCAGCAGCCAAGAGGCAGGGTGGAATACGCAGTATTTT
NA	NA	TRBJ2-5	TRBV6-2/TRBV6-3	CASIYQRETQYF	TGTGCCAGCATTTACCAAAGGGAGACCCAGTACTTC
NA	NA	TRBJ2-6	TRBV28	CAAVGGGGTTGANVLTF	TGTGCCGCAGTTGGAGGGGGCGGGACTACTGGGGCCAACGTCCTGACTTTC
few	NA	TRBJ1-2	TRBV14	CASSQEPYGYTF	TGTGCCAGCAGCCAAGAGCCCTATGGCTACACCTTC
few	NA	TRBJ2-5	TRBV15	CATSRDPGPETQYF	TGTGCCACCAGCAGAGATCCGGGCCCAGAGACCCAGTACTTC
NA	NA	TRBJ2-7	TRBV4-2	CASGTGRLTYEQYF	TGTGCCAGCGGGACGGGGAGATTAACCTACGAGCAGTACTTC
many	NA	TRBJ2-1	TRBV4-3	CASSHDRSSYNEQFF	TGCGCCAGCAGCCACGACAGGAGCTCCTACAATGAGCAGTTCTTC
NA	NA	TRBJ1-5	TRBV6-6	CASSVAGKGQPQHF	TGTGCCAGCAGTGTCGCGGGGAAGGGCCAGCCCCAGCATTTT
few	NA	TRBJ2-3	TRBV15	CATSRDQQNTQYF	TGTGCCACCAGCAGAGATCAGCAGAACACGCAGTATTTT
many	NA	TRBJ2-3	TRBV4-1	CASSQREGTDTQYF	TGCGCCAGCAGCCAACGGGAAGGCACAGATACGCAGTATTTT
NA	TRBD1	TRBJ1-2	TRBV3-1	CASSRGQSNYGYTF	TGTGCCAGCAGCCGGGGACAGTCTAACTATGGCTACACCTTC
NA	NA	TRBJ2-1	TRBV10-1	CASSESLLEQFF	TGCGCCAGCAGTGAGAGTCTACTAGAGCAGTTCTTC
NA	NA	TRBJ2-4	TRBV5-1	CAGSLDVGAKNIQYF	TGCGCCGGCAGCTTGGATGTGGGCGCGAAAAACATTCAGTACTTC
few	NA	TRBJ2-4	TRBV29-1	CSGESKDIQYF	TGCAGCGGAGAAAGCAAGGACATTCAGTACTTC
NA	TRBD2	TRBJ2-7	TRBV2	CASIELAGVEQYF	TGTGCCAGCATCGAACTAGCGGGAGTCGAGCAGTACTTC
NA	NA	TRBJ2-2	TRBV20-1	CSASAGRTGELFF	TGCAGTGCTAGCGCAGGGAGAACCGGGGAGCTGTTTTTT
NA	TRBD2	TRBJ2-7	TRBV4-3	CASSQESTSGGVTYEQYF	TGCGCCAGCAGCCAAGAGTCAACTAGCGGGGGGGTGACCTACGAGCAGTACTTC
few	NA	TRBJ2-2	TRBV18	CASTGQNTGELFF	TGTGCCAGTACGGGACAGAACACCGGGGAGCTGTTTTTT
NA	TRBD2	TRBJ2-3	TRBV13	CASRLSGGFTDTQYF	TGTGCCAGCCGATTAAGCGGGGGCTTCACAGATACGCAGTATTTT
few	NA	TRBJ2-5	TRBV20-1	CSALPGGLLETQYF	TGCAGTGCTCTCCCTGGAGGGCTCCTAGAGACCCAGTACTTC
few	NA	TRBJ2-5	TRBV7-9	CASSFTPPGAETQYF	TGTGCCAGCAGCTTCACTCCCCCAGGGGCAGAGACCCAGTACTTC
NA	NA	TRBJ2-7	TRBV29-1	CSASKGRQGEIAGGFYEQYF	TGCAGCGCATCCAAGGGGCGACAGGGGGAAATAGCGGGAGGATTCTACGAGCAGTACTTC
NA	TRBD1	TRBJ2-7	TRBV19	CASSMIRQGPPYEQYF	TGTGCCAGTAGTATGATAAGACAGGGGCCTCCCTACGAGCAGTACTTC
NA	NA	TRBJ2-7	TRBV6-2/TRBV6-3	CASSNRELSSYEQYF	TGTGCCAGCAGTAACAGGGAGTTGAGCTCCTACGAGCAGTACTTC
NA	TRBD1	TRBJ1-6	TRBV4-1	CASTRGQGQYNSPLHF	TGCGCCAGCACTCGGGGACAGGGCCAGTATAATTCACCCCTCCACTTT
many	TRBD1	TRBJ1-2	TRBV12-3/TRBV12-4	CASSSSGTGANVGYTF	TGTGCCAGCAGTTCATCCGGGACAGGGGCAAATGTTGGCTACACCTTC
few	NA	TRBJ2-3	TRBV11-2	CASARWGTFDTQYF	TGTGCCAGCGCCCGATGGGGGACTTTCGATACGCAGTATTTT
few	TRBD1	TRBJ2-1	TRBV12-3/TRBV12-4	CASSLQTGGSYNEQFF	TGTGCCAGCAGTTTACAGACAGGGGGCAGCTACAATGAGCAGTTCTTC
NA	NA	TRBJ1-2	TRBV6-5	CASSYGRGLGGYTF	TGTGCCAGCAGTTACGGCAGGGGATTGGGTGGCTACACCTTC
once	NA	TRBJ2-2	TRBV6-6	CASRDYASTGELFF	TGTGCCAGCAGGGACTATGCCAGCACCGGGGAGCTGTTTTTT
NA	TRBD1	TRBJ1-5	TRBV5-1	CASRAGTGNQPQHF	TGCGCCAGCAGAGCCGGGACAGGGAATCAGCCCCAGCATTTT
NA	NA	TRBJ2-1	TRBV29-1	CSVPLEQGVDSSYNEQFF	TGCAGCGTCCCCCTTGAACAGGGAGTCGATAGCTCCTACAATGAGCAGTTCTTC
NA	TRBD1	TRBJ1-5	TRBV4-1	CASSQTGTALNQPEHF	TGCGCCAGCAGCCAAACTGGGACAGCCCTTAATCAGCCCGAGCATTTT
NA	NA	TRBJ2-3	TRBV4-1	CASIQVTDTQYF	TGCGCCAGCATCCAGGTCACAGATACGCAGTATTTT
many	TRBD2	TRBJ2-7	TRBV7-2	CASSLAAGSGRGYEQYF	TGTGCCAGCAGCTTAGCGGCGGGAAGCGGGAGGGGGTACGAGCAGTACTTC
NA	NA	TRBJ2-5	TRBV5-1	CVSSFDRETQYF	TGCGTCAGCAGCTTCGACAGAGAGACCCAGTACTTC
many	TRBD2	TRBJ2-3	TRBV11-2	CASSLLAGGSTDTQYF	TGTGCCAGCAGCCTCTTGGCGGGGGGTAGCACAGATACGCAGTATTTT
NA	TRBD2	TRBJ2-7	TRBV20-1	CSARVGGGQSYEQYF	TGCAGTGCTAGAGTAGGCGGGGGGCAGTCCTACGAGCAGTACTTC
once	TRBD1	TRBJ1-1	TRBV5-6	CASSVDRVMNTEAFF	TGTGCCAGCAGCGTCGACAGGGTCATGAACACTGAAGCTTTCTTT
few	NA	TRBJ2-7	TRBV7-2	CASSLAGLPSYEQYF	TGTGCCAGCAGCTTAGCAGGCCTCCCCTCCTACGAGCAGTACTTC
NA	NA	TRBJ2-1	TRBV2	CASSEGTTAHEQFF	TGTGCCAGCAGTGAAGGGACTACGGCACATGAGCAGTTCTTC
NA	NA	TRBJ2-3	TRBV7-2	CASSLGGGGAWTDTQYF	TGTGCCAGCAGCTTAGGAGGGGGCGGGGCTTGGACAGATACGCAGTATTTT
few	NA	TRBJ2-6	TRBV20-1	CSAGDWTGANVLTF	TGCAGTGCTGGCGATTGGACTGGGGCCAACGTCCTGACTTTC
few	NA	TRBJ1-1	TRBV18	CASSPGQGRNTEAFF	TGTGCCAGCTCACCCGGCCAGGGGCGGAACACTGAAGCTTTCTTT
few	NA	TRBJ2-7	TRBV6-5	CASRRQGGSSYEQYF	TGTGCCAGCAGGCGACAGGGCGGGAGCTCCTACGAGCAGTACTTC
many	NA	TRBJ1-4	TRBV20-1	CSASGFQNEKLFF	TGCAGTGCCTCCGGGTTTCAGAATGAAAAACTGTTTTTT
NA	TRBD2	TRBJ2-4	TRBV7-3	CASNLAGGHGIQYF	TGTGCCAGCAACTTAGCGGGAGGGCACGGCATTCAGTACTTC
NA	NA	TRBJ2-7	TRBV5-5	CASSLGVRIFEQYF	TGTGCCAGCAGCTTGGGCGTGAGGATTTTCGAGCAGTACTTC
NA	TRBD1	TRBJ1-6	TRBV27	CASSTPDREGDNSPLHF	TGTGCCAGCAGTACGCCGGACAGGGAAGGGGATAATTCACCCCTCCACTTT
NA	NA	TRBJ2-1	TRBV9	CASCETGVSGEQFF	TGTGCCAGCTGCGAGACAGGCGTCAGTGGTGAGCAGTTCTTC
NA	TRBD2	TRBJ2-1	TRBV9	CASSVTSGRAGYNEQFF	TGTGCCAGCAGCGTAACTAGCGGGAGGGCCGGCTACAATGAGCAGTTCTTC
NA	NA	TRBJ2-7	TRBV28	CASSLWARSSYNEQYF	TGTGCCAGCAGTTTATGGGCTAGAAGCTCCTACAATGAGCAGTACTTC
NA	NA	TRBJ2-1	TRBV7-2	CASSLSRQVQFF	TGTGCCAGCAGCTTATCCCGACAGGTTCAGTTCTTC
NA	NA	TRBJ1-1	TRBV6-2/TRBV6-3	CASSMTEIVSTEAFF	TGTGCCAGCAGCATGACCGAGATCGTCTCCACTGAAGCTTTCTTT